The clone carrying this TCR beta chain showed up just a few times. As yet, its antigen is unknown. This sample stems from a study of T-cell memory formation after mild COVID-19. At the level of the study: Clusters were largely donor specific. Study outcomes and limitations: The main location of contracting CD4+ clones was CM and EM, and that of contracting CD8+ clones was EMRA.

Employing constant-segment primers, 5'RACE generated TCR alpha and TCR beta cDNA libraries bearing sample barcodes and UMIs. TCRdb passed the 5' RACE reads through MiXCR, listing each CDR3 protein once. Of about 290,000 distinct CDR3 sequences listed, around a sixth were seen once; the top ten hold roughly a fifth. The V end lost 0 bases, the J end lost 0 bases, and 11 bases lay between the germline ends. The length of the CDR3 is 17 residues. Looked up from germline, CDR1 is KGHSH and CDR2 is LQKENI. Material for sequencing was PBMCs or a T cell subset sorted from them (not recorded which). V and J are TRBV18 and TRBJ2-2; a weak D match, TRBD1 (6 bases). The TCR sequence derives from a man between 18 and 29 years old who had mild COVID-19 (a few samples of this study predate the infection). Cell type and time point are not known. The CDR3: CASSPPGRGSNTGELFF. Here the CDR3 DNA reads TGTGCCAGCTCACCACCTGGCAGGGGATCGAACACCGGGGAGCTGTTTTTT.